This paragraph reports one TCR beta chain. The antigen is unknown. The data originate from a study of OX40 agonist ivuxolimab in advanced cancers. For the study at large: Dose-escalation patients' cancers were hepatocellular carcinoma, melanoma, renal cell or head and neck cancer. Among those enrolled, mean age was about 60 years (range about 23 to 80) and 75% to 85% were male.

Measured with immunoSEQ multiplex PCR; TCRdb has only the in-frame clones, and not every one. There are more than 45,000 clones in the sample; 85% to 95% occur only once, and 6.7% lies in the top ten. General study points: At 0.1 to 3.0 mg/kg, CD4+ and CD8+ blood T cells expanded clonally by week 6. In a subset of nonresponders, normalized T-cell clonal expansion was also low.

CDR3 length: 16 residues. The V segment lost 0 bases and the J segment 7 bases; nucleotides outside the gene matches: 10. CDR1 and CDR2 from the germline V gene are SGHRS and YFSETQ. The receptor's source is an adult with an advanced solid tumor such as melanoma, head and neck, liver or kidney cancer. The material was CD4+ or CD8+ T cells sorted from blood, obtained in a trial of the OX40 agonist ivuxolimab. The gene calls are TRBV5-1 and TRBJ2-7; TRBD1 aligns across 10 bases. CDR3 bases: TGCGCCAGCAGCTTGGATCGGACAGGGGGTACTTGGGAGCAGTACTTC. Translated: CASSLDRTGGTWEQYF.